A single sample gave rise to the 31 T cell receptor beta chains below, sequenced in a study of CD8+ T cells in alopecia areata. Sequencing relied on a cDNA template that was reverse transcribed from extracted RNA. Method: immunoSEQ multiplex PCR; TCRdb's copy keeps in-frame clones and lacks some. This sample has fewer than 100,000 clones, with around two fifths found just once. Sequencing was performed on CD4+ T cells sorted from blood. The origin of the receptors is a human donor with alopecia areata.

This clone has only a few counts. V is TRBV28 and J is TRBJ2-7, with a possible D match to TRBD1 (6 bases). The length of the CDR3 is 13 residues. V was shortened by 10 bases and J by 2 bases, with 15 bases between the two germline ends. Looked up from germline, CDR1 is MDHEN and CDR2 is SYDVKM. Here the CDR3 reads CAIMAGVTYEQYF. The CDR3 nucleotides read TGTGCCATCATGGCAGGGGTCACCTACGAGCAGTACTTC.

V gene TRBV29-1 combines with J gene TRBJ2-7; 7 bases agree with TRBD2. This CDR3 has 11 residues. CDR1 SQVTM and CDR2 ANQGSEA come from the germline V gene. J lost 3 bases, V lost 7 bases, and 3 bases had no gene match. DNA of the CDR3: TGCAGCGGGCGGACTAGCTACGAGCAGTACTTC. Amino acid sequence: CSGRTSYEQYF.

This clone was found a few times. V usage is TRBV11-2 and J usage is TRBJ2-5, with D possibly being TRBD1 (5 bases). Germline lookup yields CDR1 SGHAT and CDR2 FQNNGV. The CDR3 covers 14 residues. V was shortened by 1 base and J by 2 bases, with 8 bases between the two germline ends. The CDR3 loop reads CASSLVRAQETQYF. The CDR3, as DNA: TGTGCCAGCAGCTTAGTCAGGGCGCAAGAGACCCAGTACTTC.

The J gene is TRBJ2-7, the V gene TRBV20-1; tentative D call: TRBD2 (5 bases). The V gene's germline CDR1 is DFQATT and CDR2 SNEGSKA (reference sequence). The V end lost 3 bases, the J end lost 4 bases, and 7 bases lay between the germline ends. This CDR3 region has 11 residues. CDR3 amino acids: CSASSGYEQYF. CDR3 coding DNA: TGCAGTGCTAGTTCGGGGTACGAGCAGTACTTC.

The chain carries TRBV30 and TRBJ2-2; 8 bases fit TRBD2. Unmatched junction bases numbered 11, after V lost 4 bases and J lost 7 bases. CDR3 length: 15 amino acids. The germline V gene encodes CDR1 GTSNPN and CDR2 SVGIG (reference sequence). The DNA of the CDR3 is TGTGCCTGGATTCCCCGTAGCGGGATTAGCGGGGAGCTGTTTTTT. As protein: CAWIPRSGISGELFF.

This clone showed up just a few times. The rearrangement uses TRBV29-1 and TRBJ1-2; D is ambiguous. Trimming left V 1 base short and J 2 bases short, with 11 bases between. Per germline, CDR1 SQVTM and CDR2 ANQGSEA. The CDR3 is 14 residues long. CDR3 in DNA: TGCAGCGTTGAAGTATTGCGAGAGAACTATGGCTACACCTTC. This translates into CSVEVLRENYGYTF.

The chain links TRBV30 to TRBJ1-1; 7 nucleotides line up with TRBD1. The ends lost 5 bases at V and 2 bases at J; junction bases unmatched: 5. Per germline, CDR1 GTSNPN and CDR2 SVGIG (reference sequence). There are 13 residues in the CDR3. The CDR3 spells CAWAGTANTEAFF. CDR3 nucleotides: TGTGCCTGGGCCGGGACAGCAAACACTGAAGCTTTCTTT. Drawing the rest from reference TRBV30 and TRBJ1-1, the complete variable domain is SQTIHQWPATLVQPVGSPLSLECTVEGTSNPNLYWYRQAAGRGLQLLFYSVGIGQISSEVPQNLSASRPQDRQFILSSKKLLLSDSGFYLCAWAGTANTEAFFGQGTRLTVV.

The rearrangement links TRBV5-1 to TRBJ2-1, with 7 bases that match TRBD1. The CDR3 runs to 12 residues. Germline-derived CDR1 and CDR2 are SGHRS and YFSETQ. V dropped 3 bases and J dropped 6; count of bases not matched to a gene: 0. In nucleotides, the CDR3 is TGCGCCAGCAGCTGGGACAGCAATGAGCAGTTCTTC. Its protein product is CASSWDSNEQFF.

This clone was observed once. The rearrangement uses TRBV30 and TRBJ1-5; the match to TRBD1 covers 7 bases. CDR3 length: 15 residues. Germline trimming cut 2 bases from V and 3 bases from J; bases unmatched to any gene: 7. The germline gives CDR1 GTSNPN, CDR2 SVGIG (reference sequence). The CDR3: CAWSPTGQHNQPQHF. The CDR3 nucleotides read TGTGCCTGGAGTCCTACGGGACAGCACAATCAGCCCCAGCATTTT.

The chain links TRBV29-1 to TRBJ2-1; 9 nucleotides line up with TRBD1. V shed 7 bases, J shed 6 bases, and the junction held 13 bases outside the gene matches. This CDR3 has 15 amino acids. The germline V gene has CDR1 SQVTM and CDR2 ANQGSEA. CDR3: CSAALGQGTVNEQFF. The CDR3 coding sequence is TGCAGCGCTGCACTCGGACAGGGGACGGTCAATGAGCAGTTCTTC.

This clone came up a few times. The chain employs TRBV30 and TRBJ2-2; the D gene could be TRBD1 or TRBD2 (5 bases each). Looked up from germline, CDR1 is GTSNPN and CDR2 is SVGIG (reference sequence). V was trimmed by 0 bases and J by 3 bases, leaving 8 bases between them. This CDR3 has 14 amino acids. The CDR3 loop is CAWSVVGDTGELFF. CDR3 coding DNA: TGTGCCTGGAGTGTAGTGGGGGACACCGGGGAGCTGTTTTTT.

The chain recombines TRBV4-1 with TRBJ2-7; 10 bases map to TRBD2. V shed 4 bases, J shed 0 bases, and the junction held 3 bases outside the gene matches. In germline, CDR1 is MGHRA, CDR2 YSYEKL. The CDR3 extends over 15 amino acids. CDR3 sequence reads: CASSPGLAASYEQYF. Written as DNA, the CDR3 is TGCGCCAGCAGCCCCGGACTAGCGGCCTCCTACGAGCAGTACTTC.

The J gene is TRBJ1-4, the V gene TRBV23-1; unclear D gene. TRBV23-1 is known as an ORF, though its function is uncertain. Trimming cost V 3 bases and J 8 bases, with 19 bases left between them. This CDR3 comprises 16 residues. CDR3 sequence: CASSHPGLIWEEKLFF. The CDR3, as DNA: TGCGCCAGCAGTCATCCGGGCCTTATATGGGAGGAAAAACTGTTTTTT.

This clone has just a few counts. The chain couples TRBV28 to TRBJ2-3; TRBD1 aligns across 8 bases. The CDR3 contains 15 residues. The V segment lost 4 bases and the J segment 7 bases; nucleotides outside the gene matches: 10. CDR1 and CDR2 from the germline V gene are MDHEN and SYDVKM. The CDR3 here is CASSSRDRSFYTQYF. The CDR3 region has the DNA TGTGCCAGCAGTTCCCGGGACAGGTCCTTCTATACGCAGTATTTT.

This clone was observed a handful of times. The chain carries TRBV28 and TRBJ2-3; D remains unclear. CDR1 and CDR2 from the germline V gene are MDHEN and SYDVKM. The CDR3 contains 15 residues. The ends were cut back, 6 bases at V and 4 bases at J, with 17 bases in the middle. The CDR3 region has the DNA TGTGCCAGCAGCTATGCAGGTATGGTGTCAGATACGCAGTATTTT. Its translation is CASSYAGMVSDTQYF.

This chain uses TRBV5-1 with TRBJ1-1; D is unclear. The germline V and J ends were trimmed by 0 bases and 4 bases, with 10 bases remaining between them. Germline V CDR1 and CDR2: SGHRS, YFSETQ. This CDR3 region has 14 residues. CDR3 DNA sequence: TGCGCCAGCAGCTTGGCTCCAGGATCCACTGAAGCTTTCTTT. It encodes CASSLAPGSTEAFF. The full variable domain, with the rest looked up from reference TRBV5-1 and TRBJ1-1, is KAGVTQTPRYLIKTRGQQVTLSCSPISGHRSVSWYQQTPGQGLQFLFEYFSETQRNKGNFPGRFSGRQFSNSRSEMNVSTLELGDSALYLCASSLAPGSTEAFFGQGTRLTVV.

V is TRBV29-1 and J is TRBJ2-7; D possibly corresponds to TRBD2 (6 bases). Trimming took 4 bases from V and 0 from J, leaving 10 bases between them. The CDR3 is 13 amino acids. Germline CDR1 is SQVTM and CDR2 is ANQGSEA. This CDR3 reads CSVGSGVSYEQYF. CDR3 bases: TGCAGCGTTGGTTCGGGAGTCTCCTACGAGCAGTACTTC.

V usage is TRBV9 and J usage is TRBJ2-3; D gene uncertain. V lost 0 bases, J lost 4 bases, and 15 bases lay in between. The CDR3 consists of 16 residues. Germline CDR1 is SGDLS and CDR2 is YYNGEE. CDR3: CASSVGPDPRADTQYF. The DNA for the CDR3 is TGTGCCAGCAGCGTAGGTCCCGATCCCCGGGCAGATACGCAGTATTTT.

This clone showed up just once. The DNA of the CDR3 is TGTGCCAGCAGTAGAACAGGGGGTGTAGAGTACGAGCAGTACTTC. Protein: CASSRTGGVEYEQYF. The chain employs TRBV27 and TRBJ2-7; 8 bases are shared with TRBD1. Germline V gives CDR1 MNHEY, CDR2 SMNVEV (reference sequence). The length of the CDR3 is 15 residues. Germline trimming cut 5 bases from V and 4 bases from J; bases unmatched to any gene: 10.

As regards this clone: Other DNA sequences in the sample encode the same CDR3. The CDR3 reads CSVEDRYEQYF. For the CDR3, the DNA is TGCAGCGTTGAGGACAGATACGAGCAGTACTTC. The chain employs TRBV29-1 and TRBJ2-7, with a possible D match to TRBD1 (6 bases). Germline values: CDR1 SQVTM, CDR2 ANQGSEA. This CDR3 region has 11 residues. V was shortened by 3 bases and J by 4 bases, with 7 bases between the two germline ends.

In DNA form, the CDR3 reads TGTGCCAGCAGTCCGGGGACACAAGAGACCCAGTACTTC. This sequence encodes CASSPGTQETQYF. The chain combines TRBV28 with TRBJ2-5; a weak D match, TRBD1 (6 bases). V lost 5 bases, J lost 2 bases, and 9 bases lay in between. This CDR3 is 13 amino acids long. Germline CDR1 and CDR2: MDHEN and SYDVKM.

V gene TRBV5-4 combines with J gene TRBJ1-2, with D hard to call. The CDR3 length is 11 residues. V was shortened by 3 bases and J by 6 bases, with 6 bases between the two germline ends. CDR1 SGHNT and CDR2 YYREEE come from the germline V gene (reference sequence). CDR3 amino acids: CASSSYDGYTF. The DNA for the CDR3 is TGTGCCAGCAGCTCATACGATGGCTACACCTTC.

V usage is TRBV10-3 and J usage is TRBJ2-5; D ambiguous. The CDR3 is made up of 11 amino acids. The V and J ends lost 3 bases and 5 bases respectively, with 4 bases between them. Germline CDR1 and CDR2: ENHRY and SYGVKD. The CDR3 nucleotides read TGTGCCATCAGTGACGGGGAGACCCAGTACTTC. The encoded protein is CAISDGETQYF.

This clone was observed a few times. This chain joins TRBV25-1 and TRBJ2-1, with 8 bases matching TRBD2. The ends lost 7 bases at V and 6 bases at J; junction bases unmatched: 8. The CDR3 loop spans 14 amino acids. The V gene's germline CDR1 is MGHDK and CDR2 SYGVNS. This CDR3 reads CASTIAGTSNEQFF. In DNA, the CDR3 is TGTGCCAGCACCATAGCGGGGACCTCCAATGAGCAGTTCTTC.

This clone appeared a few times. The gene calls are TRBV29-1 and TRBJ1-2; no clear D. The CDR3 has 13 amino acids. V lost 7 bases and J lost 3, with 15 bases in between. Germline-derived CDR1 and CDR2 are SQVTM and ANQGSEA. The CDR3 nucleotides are TGCAGCGCTCCCCAGGAGCCGTACTATGGCTACACCTTC. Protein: CSAPQEPYYGYTF.

CDR3 loop: CASSRTDLSSTDTQYF. CDR3 nucleotide sequence: TGTGCCAGCAGCCGAACCGACTTATCTAGCACAGATACGCAGTATTTT. This rearrangement joins TRBV28 to TRBJ2-3; D is unresolved. The V end lost 6 bases, the J end lost 0 bases, and 16 bases lay between the germline ends. The CDR3 has 16 amino acids. Looked up from germline, CDR1 is MDHEN and CDR2 is SYDVKM.

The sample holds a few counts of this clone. The CDR3 sequence is CASSLGGRLNIQYF. The DNA for the CDR3 is TGTGCCAGCAGCTTAGGGGGGCGCCTAAACATTCAGTACTTC. The gene calls are TRBV7-9 and TRBJ2-4; a possible D gene is TRBD1 (6 bases). This CDR3 has 14 amino acids. Germline V gives CDR1 SEHNR, CDR2 FQNEAQ (reference sequence). V was cut by 1 base and J by 6 bases, with 10 bases left in between. The full variable domain, rest sourced from reference TRBV7-9 and TRBJ2-4, is DTGVSQNPRHKITKRGQNVTFRCDPISEHNRLYWYRQTLGQGPEFLTYFQNEAQLEKSRLLSDRFSAERPKGSFSTLEIQRTEQGDSAMYLCASSLGGRLNIQYFGAGTRLSVL.

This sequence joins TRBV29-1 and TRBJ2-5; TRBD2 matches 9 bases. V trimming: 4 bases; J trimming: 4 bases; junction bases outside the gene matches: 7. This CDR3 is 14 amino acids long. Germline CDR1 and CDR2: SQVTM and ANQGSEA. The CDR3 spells CSVGILAGGETQYF. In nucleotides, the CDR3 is TGCAGCGTTGGCATACTAGCGGGTGGAGAGACCCAGTACTTC.

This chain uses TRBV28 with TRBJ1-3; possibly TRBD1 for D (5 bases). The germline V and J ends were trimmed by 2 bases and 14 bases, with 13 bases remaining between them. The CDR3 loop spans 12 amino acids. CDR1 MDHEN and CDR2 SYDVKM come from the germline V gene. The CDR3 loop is CASSLGQQRLYF. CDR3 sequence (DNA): TGTGCCAGCAGTTTAGGACAACAAAGATTATATTTT.

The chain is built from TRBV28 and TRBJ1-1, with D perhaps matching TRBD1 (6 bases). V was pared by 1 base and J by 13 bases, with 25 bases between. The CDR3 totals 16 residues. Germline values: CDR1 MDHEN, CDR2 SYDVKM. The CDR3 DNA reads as TGTGCCAGCAGTTTATTACCCTCCTTGGCAGGGGAGAGAGTTTTCTTT. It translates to CASSLLPSLAGERVFF.

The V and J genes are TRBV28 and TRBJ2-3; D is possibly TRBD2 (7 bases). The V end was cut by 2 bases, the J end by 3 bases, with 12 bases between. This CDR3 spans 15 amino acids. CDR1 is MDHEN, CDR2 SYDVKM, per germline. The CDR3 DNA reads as TGTGCCAGCAGTTTAAGAGGGGGGGCGACAGATACGCAGTATTTT. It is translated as CASSLRGGATDTQYF.